This is a list of T cell receptor beta chains from one sample in a study of cytomegalovirus exposure and HLA in healthy donors. Data came from immunoSEQ multiplex PCR; TCRdb stores just in-frame clones and leaves some out. The table has over 150,000 clones, 80% seen once. Sequencing input: PBMCs. These receptors originate from a man aged 25 to 40 in good health and CMV-seronegative. The CDR3 runs from the conserved cysteine through the conserved F or W. The order of the fields is J gene, D gene, V gene, clone size, CDR3 protein, CDR3 DNA. A D gene is named only where the DNA matches it firmly. Part of the rows lack a size; the others show once, few, many or a class for expanded clones.

J: TRBJ2-1
D: TRBD2
V: TRBV9
size: NA
CDR3: CASSPMMAGVGDEQFF
DNA: TGTGCCAGCAGCCCAATGATGGCGGGAGTCGGCGATGAGCAGTTCTTC

J: TRBJ2-1
D: TRBD1
V: TRBV7-2
size: NA
CDR3: CASSLDITTGGYNEQFF
DNA: TGTGCCAGCAGCTTAGACATAACGACAGGGGGGTACAATGAGCAGTTCTTC

J: TRBJ1-5
D: NA
V: TRBV2
size: NA
CDR3: CASSRGTGFSNQPQHF
DNA: TGTGCCAGCAGTAGGGGTACAGGGTTTAGCAATCAGCCCCAGCATTTT

J: TRBJ1-5
D: NA
V: TRBV9
size: NA
CDR3: CASSVGGVGQPQHF
DNA: TGTGCCAGCAGCGTAGGCGGGGTTGGTCAGCCCCAGCATTTT

J: TRBJ2-3
D: TRBD2
V: TRBV27
size: NA
CDR3: CASKALAGGWATDTQYF
DNA: TGTGCCAGCAAGGCACTAGCGGGAGGGTGGGCCACAGATACGCAGTATTTT

J: TRBJ1-3
D: NA
V: TRBV10-3
size: NA
CDR3: CAITPGAGDSGNTIYF
DNA: TGTGCCATCACCCCAGGGGCAGGAGACTCTGGAAACACCATATATTTT

J: TRBJ2-5
D: TRBD2
V: TRBV27
size: NA
CDR3: CASRVRLAGGPGGQETQYF
DNA: TGTGCCAGCAGGGTCCGACTAGCGGGAGGGCCGGGGGGCCAAGAGACCCAGTACTTC

J: TRBJ2-3
D: TRBD2
V: TRBV9
size: NA
CDR3: CASSGRLAGPSTKQYF
DNA: TGTGCCAGCAGCGGTCGACTAGCGGGACCCTCAACGAAGCAGTATTTT

J: TRBJ2-1
D: TRBD2
V: TRBV28
size: NA
CDR3: CASSPTSGSYNEQFF
DNA: TGTGCCAGCAGTCCAACTAGCGGGTCCTACAATGAGCAGTTCTTC

J: TRBJ2-7
D: TRBD1
V: TRBV4-3
size: NA
CDR3: CASSQAGTGGYEQYF
DNA: TGCGCCAGCAGCCAGGCCGGGACAGGGGGCTACGAGCAGTACTTC

J: TRBJ1-2
D: NA
V: TRBV2
size: NA
CDR3: CASSGNYGYTF
DNA: TGTGCCAGCTCAGGGAACTATGGCTACACCTTC

J: TRBJ2-2
D: TRBD1
V: TRBV5-4
size: NA
CDR3: CASSWGQENTGELFF
DNA: TGTGCCAGCAGCTGGGGACAGGAGAACACCGGGGAGCTGTTTTTT

J: TRBJ2-4
D: NA
V: TRBV7-9
size: NA
CDR3: CASSHSWAAKNIQYF
DNA: TGTGCCAGCAGCCACTCTTGGGCAGCCAAAAACATTCAGTACTTC

J: TRBJ1-2
D: NA
V: TRBV7-3
size: NA
CDR3: CASSAMTGVGYTF
DNA: TGTGCCAGCAGCGCCATGACGGGGGTTGGCTACACCTTC

J: TRBJ2-1
D: TRBD1
V: TRBV5-1
size: NA
CDR3: CASSLARGQHNEQFF
DNA: TGCGCCAGCAGCTTGGCCAGGGGGCAACACAATGAGCAGTTCTTC

J: TRBJ1-3
D: TRBD1
V: TRBV29-1
size: NA
CDR3: CSVGGTGVGNTIYF
DNA: TGCAGCGTTGGAGGGACAGGGGTAGGAAACACCATATATTTT

J: TRBJ2-7
D: TRBD1
V: TRBV9
size: NA
CDR3: CASSVVGQGSEQYF
DNA: TGTGCCAGCAGCGTAGTGGGACAGGGCTCCGAGCAGTACTTC

J: TRBJ1-1
D: NA
V: TRBV5-5
size: once
CDR3: CASSFGVDTEAFF
DNA: TGTGCCAGCAGCTTCGGGGTGGACACTGAAGCTTTCTTT

J: TRBJ2-3
D: NA
V: TRBV2
size: few
CDR3: CASSEYRGMADTQYF
DNA: TGTGCCAGCAGTGAATACCGGGGAATGGCAGATACGCAGTATTTT

J: TRBJ2-3
D: TRBD2
V: TRBV9
size: NA
CDR3: CASSAAAGRTDTQYF
DNA: TGTGCCAGCAGCGCCGCAGCGGGGCGGACAGATACGCAGTATTTT

J: TRBJ1-2
D: NA
V: TRBV10-3
size: NA
CDR3: CAISEGGAGYTF
DNA: TGTGCCATCAGTGAAGGAGGGGCTGGCTACACCTTC

J: TRBJ1-2
D: NA
V: TRBV7-9
size: NA
CDR3: CASSGGAGYGYTF
DNA: TGTGCCAGCAGCGGGGGGGCGGGCTATGGCTACACCTTC

J: TRBJ1-2
D: NA
V: TRBV29-1
size: NA
CDR3: CSVGDRPSGGYTF
DNA: TGCAGCGTTGGCGACAGGCCCAGTGGGGGCTACACCTTC

J: TRBJ1-5
D: TRBD1
V: TRBV27
size: NA
CDR3: CASRAGQGAINQPQHF
DNA: TGTGCCAGCCGTGCTGGACAGGGGGCTATCAATCAGCCCCAGCATTTT

J: TRBJ1-2
D: TRBD1
V: TRBV18
size: NA
CDR3: CASSEDRAAQRSGYTF
DNA: TGTGCCAGCTCCGAGGACAGGGCTGCACAACGGAGTGGCTACACCTTC

J: TRBJ2-7
D: NA
V: TRBV5-6
size: NA
CDR3: CASSLGTPGTYEQYF
DNA: TGTGCCAGCAGCTTGGGGACCCCGGGGACCTACGAGCAGTACTTC

J: TRBJ2-3
D: NA
V: TRBV6-4
size: NA
CDR3: CASSPGEASTDTQYF
DNA: TGTGCCAGCAGTCCCGGTGAAGCTAGCACAGATACGCAGTATTTT

J: TRBJ2-1
D: NA
V: TRBV30
size: NA
CDR3: CAWGTSHGGNEQFF
DNA: TGTGCCTGGGGGACTTCCCATGGGGGCAATGAGCAGTTCTTC

J: TRBJ2-5
D: TRBD2
V: TRBV10-3
size: NA
CDR3: CAISEPRLAGNQETQYF
DNA: TGTGCCATCAGTGAGCCGCGACTAGCGGGGAACCAAGAGACCCAGTACTTC

J: TRBJ1-6
D: NA
V: TRBV19
size: NA
CDR3: CASSNGQPPGPLHF
DNA: TGTGCCAGTAGTAATGGACAACCTCCGGGACCCCTCCACTTT

J: TRBJ2-7
D: TRBD1
V: TRBV5-4
size: NA
CDR3: CASSPYRDRPYEQYF
DNA: TGTGCCAGCAGCCCCTACCGGGACAGACCCTACGAGCAGTACTTC

J: TRBJ2-1
D: TRBD2
V: TRBV30
size: NA
CDR3: CAWKGTRLARQFF
DNA: TGTGCCTGGAAAGGTACTAGACTAGCGCGGCAGTTCTTC

J: TRBJ1-5
D: NA
V: TRBV28
size: NA
CDR3: CASSWTEGTYSNQPQHF
DNA: TGTGCCAGCAGTTGGACGGAGGGCACTTATAGCAATCAGCCCCAGCATTTT

J: TRBJ1-2
D: TRBD1
V: TRBV28
size: NA
CDR3: CSSSSMPTGGYYGYTF
DNA: TGTTCCAGCAGTTCCATGCCTACAGGGGGCTACTATGGCTACACCTTC

J: TRBJ2-7
D: NA
V: TRBV4-1
size: few
CDR3: CASSLLAPSYEQYF
DNA: TGCGCCAGCAGCCTTCTAGCGCCCTCCTACGAGCAGTACTTC

J: TRBJ1-1
D: NA
V: TRBV5-6
size: NA
CDR3: CASRDTGLGEAFF
DNA: TGTGCCAGCAGAGACACAGGGCTGGGTGAAGCTTTCTTT

J: TRBJ1-1
D: NA
V: TRBV6-5
size: NA
CDR3: CASSLWGGRSAEAFF
DNA: TGTGCCAGCAGCCTTTGGGGGGGTAGGTCGGCTGAAGCTTTCTTT

J: TRBJ2-3
D: NA
V: TRBV7-3
size: NA
CDR3: CASSLGPVDTQYF
DNA: TGTGCCAGCAGCTTGGGCCCTGTGGATACGCAGTATTTT

J: TRBJ1-2
D: TRBD1
V: TRBV28
size: NA
CDR3: CASSSLGTGINSYTF
DNA: TGTGCCAGCAGTTCCCTAGGGACAGGGATAAATAGCTACACCTTC

J: TRBJ2-5
D: TRBD1
V: TRBV2
size: NA
CDR3: CASRASGGGGETQYF
DNA: TGTGCCAGCAGGGCCTCAGGGGGCGGTGGGGAGACCCAGTACTTC

J: TRBJ2-5
D: NA
V: TRBV18
size: NA
CDR3: CASSPPQGGKETQYF
DNA: TGTGCCAGCTCACCGCCTCAGGGGGGTAAAGAGACCCAGTACTTC

J: TRBJ1-1
D: NA
V: TRBV4-1
size: NA
CDR3: CASSHRTLEAFF
DNA: TGCGCCAGCAGCCACCGGACTCTCGAAGCTTTCTTT

J: TRBJ1-4
D: NA
V: TRBV4-1
size: NA
CDR3: CASSQPGGAGEKLFF
DNA: TGCGCCAGCAGCCAGCCCGGGGGGGCTGGCGAAAAACTGTTTTTT